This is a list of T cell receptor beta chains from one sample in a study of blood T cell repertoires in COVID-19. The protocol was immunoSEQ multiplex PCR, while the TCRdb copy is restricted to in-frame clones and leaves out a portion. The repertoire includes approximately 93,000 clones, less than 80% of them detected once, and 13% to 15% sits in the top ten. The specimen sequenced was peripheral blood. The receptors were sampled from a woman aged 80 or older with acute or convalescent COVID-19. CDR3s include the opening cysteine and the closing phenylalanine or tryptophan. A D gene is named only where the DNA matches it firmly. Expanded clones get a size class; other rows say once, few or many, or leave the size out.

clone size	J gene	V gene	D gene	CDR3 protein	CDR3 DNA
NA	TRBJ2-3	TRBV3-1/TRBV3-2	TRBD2	CASSQATSGGASTDTQYF	TGTGCCAGCAGCCAAGCGACTAGCGGGGGGGCTAGCACAGATACGCAGTATTTT
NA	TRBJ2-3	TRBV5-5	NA	CASSLPGGSITDTQYF	TGTGCCAGCAGCTTACCCGGGGGTTCCATCACAGATACGCAGTATTTT
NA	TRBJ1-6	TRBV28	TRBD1	CASRVGQVYNSPLHF	TGTGCCAGCAGGGTGGGACAGGTTTATAATTCACCCCTCCACTTT
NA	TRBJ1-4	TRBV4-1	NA	CASSQSQGRANEKLFF	TGCGCCAGCAGCCAATCCCAAGGGAGGGCTAATGAAAAACTGTTTTTT
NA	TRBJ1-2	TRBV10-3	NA	CAISKTGSGYTF	TGTGCCATCAGTAAAACAGGGTCGGGCTACACCTTC
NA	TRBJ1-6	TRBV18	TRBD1	CASSHGVGQGASNNSPLHF	TGTGCCAGCTCCCACGGGGTCGGACAGGGGGCGAGCAATAATTCACCCCTCCACTTT
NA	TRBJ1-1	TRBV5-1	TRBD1	CASSFRTGSNTEAFF	TGCGCCAGCAGCTTTAGGACAGGGTCGAACACTGAAGCTTTCTTT
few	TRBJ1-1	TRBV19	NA	CASSMIFGEDAFF	TGTGCCAGTAGTATGATTTTCGGGGAGGACGCTTTCTTT
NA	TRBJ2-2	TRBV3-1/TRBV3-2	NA	CASSLNGGPGELFF	TGTGCCAGCAGCCTAAACGGGGGTCCCGGGGAGCTGTTTTTT
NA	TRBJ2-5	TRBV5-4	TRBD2	CASSRGVGGGRETQYF	TGTGCCAGCAGCCGGGGCGTGGGCGGGGGTAGGGAGACCCAGTACTTC
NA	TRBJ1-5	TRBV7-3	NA	CASSGGHGQPQHF	TGTGCCAGCAGTGGCGGGCATGGTCAGCCCCAGCATTTT
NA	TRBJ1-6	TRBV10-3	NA	CAISGRERAHSPLHF	TGTGCCATCAGTGGCCGGGAGAGGGCCCATTCACCCCTCCACTTT
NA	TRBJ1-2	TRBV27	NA	CASSLSPNPNYGYTF	TGTGCCAGCAGTTTATCACCTAACCCTAACTATGGCTACACCTTC
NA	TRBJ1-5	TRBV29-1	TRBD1	CSVGQGANQPQHF	TGCAGCGTTGGACAGGGAGCCAATCAGCCCCAGCATTTT
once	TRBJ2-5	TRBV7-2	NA	CASSSTRGGETQYF	TGTGCCAGCAGCTCTACCCGGGGAGGAGAGACCCAGTACTTC
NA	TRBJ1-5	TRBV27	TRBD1	CASSYLDRVDQPQHF	TGTGCCAGCAGCTACTTGGACAGGGTGGATCAGCCCCAGCATTTT
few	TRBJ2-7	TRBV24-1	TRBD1	CASLFGQGASYEQYF	TGTGCCTCCCTTTTTGGGCAGGGGGCTTCCTACGAGCAGTACTTC
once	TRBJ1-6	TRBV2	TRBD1	CASRRQGNYNSPLHF	TGTGCCAGCAGGAGACAGGGCAACTATAATTCACCCCTCCACTTT
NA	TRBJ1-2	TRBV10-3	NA	CAISEEVRVDYGYTF	TGTGCCATCAGTGAGGAGGTCAGGGTGGATTATGGCTACACCTTC
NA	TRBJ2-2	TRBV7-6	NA	CASSSSSAGELFF	TGTGCCAGCAGCTCAAGTTCGGCCGGGGAGCTGTTTTTT
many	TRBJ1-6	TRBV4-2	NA	CASSQGIDSENSPLHF	TGTGCCAGCAGCCAGGGGATAGACAGCGAGAATTCACCCCTCCACTTT
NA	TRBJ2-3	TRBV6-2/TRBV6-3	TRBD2	CASSYPRGVTDTQYF	TGTGCCAGCAGTTACCCCCGGGGGGTTACAGATACGCAGTATTTT